The 16 T cell receptor beta chains in this list originate from one sample, sequenced in a study of blood T cell repertoires in COVID-19 (dated by TCRdb to the early 2020s). Library generation was performed with the immunoSEQ multiplex PCR assay. Sourced from immuneACCESS, this table was stored by TCRdb with only in-frame sequences that have V and J called. A share of the clones is absent; for the studies checked, an unresolved V gene accounts for under half, and the remainder has no known explanation. This sample comprises 150,000 to 200,000 clones, around 89% of them detected only once. The ten largest clones add up to roughly 5.5% of the sample. Sequences were obtained from peripheral blood. The receptors were gathered from a man in his forties or fifties with active or convalescent COVID-19.

The table lists this clone with a few counts. CDR3 sequence reads: CASSTEGTAYQPQHF. The CDR3 region has the DNA TGTGCCAGTAGTACCGAAGGGACAGCTTATCAGCCCCAGCATTTT. This chain uses TRBV19 with TRBJ1-5; 7 bases match TRBD1. Germline values: CDR1 LNHDA, CDR2 SQIVND (reference sequence). There are 15 residues in the CDR3. V was pared by 4 bases and J by 5 bases, with 8 bases of the junction left unmatched. Supplemented by reference TRBV19 and TRBJ1-5, the full variable domain reads DGGITQSPKYLFRKEGQNVTLSCEQNLNHDAMYWYRQDPGQGLRLIYYSQIVNDFQKGDIAEGYSVSREKKESFPLTVTSAQKNPTAFYLCASSTEGTAYQPQHFGDGTRLSIL.

This sequence joins TRBV5-8 and TRBJ1-4; D possibly corresponds to TRBD1 (6 bases). The CDR3 spans 16 residues. Trimming stripped 2 bases from V and 1 base from J, with 12 bases between. Per germline, CDR1 SGHTS and CDR2 YDEGEE. CDR3 region: CASSLLTGRTNEKLFF. DNA of the CDR3: TGTGCCAGCAGCTTACTAACAGGGAGAACTAATGAAAAACTGTTTTTT.

The CDR3: CASRNYGGGSTNEQYF. In nucleotides, the CDR3 is TGTGCCAGCAGAAACTATGGCGGTGGGAGTACCAACGAGCAGTACTTC. This sequence joins TRBV5-6 and TRBJ2-7; tentatively, D is TRBD2 (5 bases). Trimming removed 5 bases at V and 5 bases at J, with 23 bases between. From germline, CDR1 is SGHDT and CDR2 YYEEEE. This CDR3 has 16 amino acids.

This rearrangement joins TRBV9 to TRBJ2-3; 7 bases align to TRBD2. V lost 3 bases and J lost 0; bases outside the gene matches: 1. Germline-derived CDR1 and CDR2 are SGDLS and YYNGEE. This CDR3 has 14 amino acids. The CDR3 spells CASSGSGSTDTQYF. The CDR3 bases are TGTGCCAGCAGCGGTAGCGGGAGCACAGATACGCAGTATTTT.

The chain recombines TRBV6-5 with TRBJ2-1; 9 nucleotides line up with TRBD1. Trimming removed 5 bases from V and 6 bases from J; junction bases left unmatched: 8. Germline values: CDR1 MNHEY, CDR2 SVGAGI. The CDR3 length is 15 residues. This chain's CDR3 is CASSPTGGGGNEQFF. The CDR3 DNA reads TGTGCCAGCAGTCCCACAGGGGGCGGTGGCAATGAGCAGTTCTTC.

The rearrangement joins TRBV28 to TRBJ1-2; D is possibly TRBD1 (6 bases). V lost 7 bases to trimming and J lost 4 bases, with 13 bases between them. The CDR3 runs 13 residues. CDR1 and CDR2 (germline): MDHEN, SYDVKM. The CDR3 DNA reads as TGTGCCAGCACCACAGGGACCTCCTATGGCTACACCTTC. It yields the protein CASTTGTSYGYTF.

This clone has more than one count but fewer than ten. The rearrangement uses TRBV28 and TRBJ1-6, with D perhaps matching TRBD1 (5 bases). V was cut by 4 bases and J by 8 bases, with 18 bases left in between. In germline, CDR1 is MDHEN, CDR2 SYDVKM. The CDR3 spans 16 residues. This chain's CDR3 is CASSSAGTPIYSPLHF. The CDR3 DNA reads as TGTGCCAGCAGTTCCGCCGGGACTCCGATATATTCACCCCTCCACTTT.

The rearrangement uses TRBV19 and TRBJ1-2; 10 nucleotides agree with TRBD1. CDR1 and CDR2 (germline): LNHDA, SQIVND (reference sequence). J gave up 4 bases and V 7 bases, and 15 bases lay outside the gene matches. The CDR3 sequence is 17 residues long. The CDR3 coding sequence is TGTGCCAGTATCCCGACAGGGGGCGAATCCCATGGCTATGGCTACACCTTC. It is translated as CASIPTGGESHGYGYTF.

The chain combines TRBV7-9 with TRBJ2-2; tentatively, D is TRBD2 (6 bases). CDR3 length equals 14 residues. V was pared by 3 bases and J by 7 bases, with 12 bases between. CDR1 is SEHNR and CDR2 is FQNEAQ in the germline V gene (reference sequence). In DNA form, the CDR3 reads TGTGCCAGCAGCTTGCCGGAGGGAGTCGGGGAGCTGTTTTTT. Its protein product is CASSLPEGVGELFF.

This chain joins TRBV5-6 and TRBJ2-7, with 8 positions matching TRBD1. CDR1 and CDR2 from the germline V gene are SGHDT and YYEEEE. V was clipped by 2 bases and J by 0 bases; unmatched bases: 4. CDR3 size: 15 residues. The CDR3 spells CASSLWGTGSYEQYF. DNA for the CDR3: TGTGCCAGCAGCTTATGGGGGACAGGCTCCTACGAGCAGTACTTC. Full variable domain (outside the CDR3, taken from reference TRBV5-6 and TRBJ2-7): DAGVTQSPTHLIKTRGQQVTLRCSPKSGHDTVSWYQQALGQGPQFIFQYYEEEERQRGNFPDRFSGHQFPNYSSELNVNALLLGDSALYLCASSLWGTGSYEQYFGPGTRLTVT.

The CDR3 spells CASSLTRLAGGPTGEQFF. The CDR3 region has the DNA TGTGCCAGCAGCTTAACTAGACTAGCGGGGGGCCCTACGGGTGAGCAGTTCTTC. The chain links TRBV7-3 to TRBJ2-1, with 13 positions matching TRBD2. Trimming removed 0 bases from V and 9 bases from J; junction bases left unmatched: 11. Germline V CDR1 and CDR2: SGHTA, FQGTGA. CDR3 length: 18 residues. The variable domain in full, with the rest retrieved from reference TRBV7-3 and TRBJ2-1, is GAGVSQTPSNKVTEKGKYVELRCDPISGHTALYWYRQSLGQGPEFLIYFQGTGAADDSGLPNDRFFAVRPEGSVSTLKIQRTERGDSAVYLCASSLTRLAGGPTGEQFFGPGTRLTVL.

J is TRBJ2-1 and V is TRBV19; 8 bases match TRBD1. Per the germline V gene, CDR1 is LNHDA and CDR2 is SQIVND (reference sequence). The CDR3 spans 19 residues. Trimming at V came to 5 bases and at J to 7 bases, leaving 22 bases not matched to a gene. CDR3 coding DNA: TGTGCCAGTAGTGTACCTCGGACAGGGATGTTGGGGGCGGAAAATGAGCAGTTCTTC. Protein sequence: CASSVPRTGMLGAENEQFF.

This chain joins TRBV28 and TRBJ2-7, with 14 bases fitting TRBD2. The junction had 10 bases not matched to a gene; V was cut back by 6 bases and J by 0 bases. Germline V gene lookup returns CDR1 MDHEN and CDR2 SYDVKM. The length of the CDR3 is 18 residues. CDR3 sequence: CASSPTGTSGSSSYEQYF. CDR3 DNA: TGTGCCAGCAGCCCTACCGGGACTAGCGGGAGTTCCTCCTACGAGCAGTACTTC.

The chain links TRBV7-9 to TRBJ2-1; TRBD1 agrees at 8 bases. Per germline, CDR1 SEHNR and CDR2 FQNEAQ (reference sequence). The trim removed 5 bases at V and 12 bases at J, leaving 9 bases unmatched. The CDR3 has 13 residues. The CDR3 loop is CASSMRTGFRQFF. In DNA form, the CDR3 reads TGTGCCAGCAGCATGAGGACAGGGTTTCGGCAGTTCTTC.

The V gene is TRBV15, the J gene TRBJ2-1, with a possible D match to TRBD2 (7 bases). The CDR3 has 15 residues. Trimming cost V 5 bases and J 4 bases, with 15 bases left between them. The germline gives CDR1 LNHNV, CDR2 YYDKDF (reference sequence). The CDR3 DNA is TGTGCCACCAGCTCTTTAGGGGGGGCGTACAATGAGCAGTTCTTC. This translates into CATSSLGGAYNEQFF.

The rearrangement joins TRBV2 to TRBJ2-3; 9 bases line up with TRBD1. Losses at the gene ends were 6 bases for V and 2 bases for J; bases not matched to a gene: 3. Germline assignment: CDR1 SNHLY and CDR2 FYNNEI. The CDR3 covers 14 residues. The CDR3 DNA follows: TGTGCCAGCAGGGGGGACAGGGCCACAGATACGCAGTATTTT. This sequence encodes CASRGDRATDTQYF.